The clone carrying this T cell receptor beta chain was seen a few times. Isolation recovered at least 6.5 million PBMCs from every sample. These data originate in a study of blood T cells in healthy people across ages. Per the germline V gene, CDR1 is DFQATT and CDR2 is SNEGSKA (reference sequence). Germline trimming cut 6 bases from V and 9 bases from J; bases unmatched to any gene: 12. The CDR3 contains 14 residues. Alongside a J-beta primer mix, a sample-barcoded 5' primer served in a second PCR lasting about 7 to 12 cycles. Every sample gave at least 2.5 million paired-end reads containing CDR3. TCRdb redid the calling of the 5' RACE reads with MiXCR, one entry per CDR3 protein. The profile shows 600,000 or so distinct CDR3 sequences, roughly 48% of them singletons.

The TCR originated in a man aged 80 or over in good health. This chain joins TRBV20-1 and TRBJ2-1, with TRBD2 matching 9 bases. Sequenced sample: blood. Written as DNA, the CDR3 is TGCAGTGCCCCCGGGGTAGCGGGAGTCTTTGAGCAGTTCTTC. It yields the protein CSAPGVAGVFEQFF.